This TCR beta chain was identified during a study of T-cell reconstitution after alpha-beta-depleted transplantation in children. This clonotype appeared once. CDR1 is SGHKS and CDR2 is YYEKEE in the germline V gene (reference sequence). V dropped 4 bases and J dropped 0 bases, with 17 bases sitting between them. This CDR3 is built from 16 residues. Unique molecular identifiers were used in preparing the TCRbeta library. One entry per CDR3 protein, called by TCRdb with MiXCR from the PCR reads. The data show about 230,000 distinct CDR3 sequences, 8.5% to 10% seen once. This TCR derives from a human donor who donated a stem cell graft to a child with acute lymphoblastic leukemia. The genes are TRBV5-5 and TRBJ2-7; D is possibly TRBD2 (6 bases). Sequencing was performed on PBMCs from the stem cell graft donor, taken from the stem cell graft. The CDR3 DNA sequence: TGTGCCAGCAGCCCCTGGGGCGGGGACCGCTCCTACGAGCAGTACTTC. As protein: CASSPWGGDRSYEQYF.